This is a list of T cell receptor beta chains from one sample in a study of CD8 T cells in Susac syndrome. TCRdb passed the immunoSEQ multiplex PCR reads through MiXCR, listing each CDR3 protein once. This table has about 300,000 distinct CDR3 sequences, approximately 85% appearing once. Sequences were obtained from CD8+ T cells from PBMCs. These receptor sequences come from a human donor with multiple sclerosis. Both conserved end residues are part of each CDR3. Each record gives: clone size, D gene, J gene, V gene, CDR3 DNA, CDR3 protein. A D gene is named only where the DNA matches it firmly. Clone size is stated in some rows and not others, as once, few, many or a class when expanded.

clone_size: once
d_call: NA
j_call: TRBJ2-2
v_call: TRBV20-1
cdr3_nt: TGCAGTGCTAAGGCGAGGCCGAACACCGGGGAGCTGTTTTTT
cdr3_aa: CSAKARPNTGELFF

clone_size: NA
d_call: TRBD2
j_call: TRBJ2-1
v_call: TRBV29-1
cdr3_nt: TGCAGCGGAATCCTAGCGGAGAGCTACAATGAGCAGTTCTTC
cdr3_aa: CSGILAESYNEQFF

clone_size: once
d_call: TRBD2
j_call: TRBJ2-2
v_call: TRBV25-1
cdr3_nt: TGTGCCAGCAGTTATCCTAGCGGCGAAACGAGCACCGGGGAGCTGTTTTTT
cdr3_aa: CASSYPSGETSTGELFF

clone_size: NA
d_call: NA
j_call: TRBJ2-3
v_call: TRBV7-8
cdr3_nt: TGTGCCAGCAGCTTAGCGGTGGCGGGGCCGAGCACAGATACGCAGTATTTT
cdr3_aa: CASSLAVAGPSTDTQYF

clone_size: NA
d_call: TRBD2
j_call: TRBJ2-2
v_call: TRBV28
cdr3_nt: TGTGCCAGCAGTTATCCAACCGGGACTAGCGGGAGTCACGCCGGGGAGCTGTTTTTT
cdr3_aa: CASSYPTGTSGSHAGELFF

clone_size: NA
d_call: NA
j_call: TRBJ1-1
v_call: TRBV4-3
cdr3_nt: TGCGCCAGCAGCCAAATCCCCGCAGACATGAACACTGAAGCTTTCTTT
cdr3_aa: CASSQIPADMNTEAFF

clone_size: NA
d_call: TRBD2
j_call: TRBJ2-1
v_call: TRBV20-1
cdr3_nt: TGCAGTGCTAGAGATCGAACCCCTAGCGGATTTTACAATGAGCAGTTCTTC
cdr3_aa: CSARDRTPSGFYNEQFF

clone_size: NA
d_call: NA
j_call: TRBJ2-5
v_call: TRBV7-2
cdr3_nt: TGTGCCAGCAGCCCGCGTTGGGGGGAGCCGGAGACCCAGTACTTC
cdr3_aa: CASSPRWGEPETQYF

clone_size: once
d_call: TRBD1
j_call: TRBJ2-7
v_call: TRBV27
cdr3_nt: TGTGCCAGCAGTTTCTCCGGGACAGGCTACGAGCAGTACTTC
cdr3_aa: CASSFSGTGYEQYF

clone_size: NA
d_call: NA
j_call: TRBJ2-4
v_call: TRBV28
cdr3_nt: TGTGCCAGCAGAAACCGGGACGTAAACATTCAGTACTTC
cdr3_aa: CASRNRDVNIQYF

clone_size: NA
d_call: NA
j_call: TRBJ1-6
v_call: TRBV5-1
cdr3_nt: TGCGCCAGCAGCTTGGATGAGGGTTCACCCCTCCACTTT
cdr3_aa: CASSLDEGSPLHF

clone_size: NA
d_call: NA
j_call: TRBJ2-3
v_call: TRBV6-5
cdr3_nt: TGTGCCAGCAGTTACACCGTGGGGTCATCCCTCGGTACGCAGTATTTT
cdr3_aa: CASSYTVGSSLGTQYF

clone_size: once
d_call: TRBD2
j_call: TRBJ2-3
v_call: TRBV4-3
cdr3_nt: TGCGCCAGCAGCCTCTCTTCGAGACTAGCGGGCACAGATACGCAGTATTTT
cdr3_aa: CASSLSSRLAGTDTQYF

clone_size: NA
d_call: NA
j_call: TRBJ2-1
v_call: TRBV27
cdr3_nt: TGTGCCAGCAGTTTATTCGGGAGCTCCTACAATGAGCAGTTCTTC
cdr3_aa: CASSLFGSSYNEQFF

clone_size: NA
d_call: NA
j_call: TRBJ2-1
v_call: TRBV7-6
cdr3_nt: TGTGCCAGCAGCTCGGCCCGACAGGCGATCTACAATGAGCAGTTCTTC
cdr3_aa: CASSSARQAIYNEQFF

clone_size: NA
d_call: TRBD2
j_call: TRBJ2-1
v_call: TRBV6-5
cdr3_nt: TGTGCCAGCAGTCCTCGACTAGCGGGAGGGCCAAATGAGCAGTTCTTC
cdr3_aa: CASSPRLAGGPNEQFF

clone_size: NA
d_call: NA
j_call: TRBJ1-5
v_call: TRBV18
cdr3_nt: TGTGCCAGCTCACCTGTGCAGGGGTACTACAATCAGCCCCAGCATTTT
cdr3_aa: CASSPVQGYYNQPQHF